Below, 2 T cell receptor beta chains from the same sample are listed, as sequenced in a study of T cell responses to AZD1222 COVID-19 vaccine. TCRdb keeps only in-frame clones here, not all; method: immunoSEQ multiplex PCR. Among just under 150,000 clones listed, more than 70% were seen once. The sequencing used peripheral blood, collected 28 days after the second AZD1222 dose. These receptors were collected from an adult who received the AZD1222 COVID-19 vaccine.

This chain connects TRBV6-2 or TRBV6-3 to TRBJ1-5; D uncertain. This CDR3 has 12 amino acids. CDR1 and CDR2 from the germline V gene are MNHEY and SVGEGT. V lost 6 bases and J lost 9, with 12 bases in between. The CDR3 protein is CASSDPVAPQHF. The CDR3 DNA follows: TGTGCCAGCAGCGACCCCGTGGCGCCCCAGCATTTT.

The chain has TRBV27 and TRBJ2-7; D is unresolved. The CDR3 loop spans 13 amino acids. Germline-derived CDR1 and CDR2 are MNHEY and SMNVEV (reference sequence). Trimming left V 9 bases short and J 3 bases short, with 15 bases between. CDR3 DNA sequence: TGTGCCAGTAGATTAGGGCGGAGCTACGAGCAGTACTTC. It encodes CASRLGRSYEQYF.